This is a list of T cell receptor beta chains from one sample in a study of vaccination and CD4 T cells after COVID-19. From the PCR reads, TCRdb called clonotypes with MiXCR, one entry per CDR3 protein. Of over 15,000 distinct CDR3 sequences listed, around half are singletons. These receptors have no identified antigens. The sequencing here drew on CD4+ T cells from blood, cultured in vitro, taken before SARS-CoV-2 vaccination. The receptors were sampled from a human donor who had recovered from COVID-19. Each CDR3 is given with its conserved first and last residue. Each record gives: CDR3 protein, CDR3 DNA, CDR3 length, V gene, J gene, clone size, D gene. A D gene is named only where the DNA matches it firmly. A clone size is listed for some rows: how often the clone was seen (once, few, many), or a class if it is expanded.

CAWSALWQMNTEAFF,TGTGCCTGGAGTGCCCTGTGGCAGATGAACACTGAAGCTTTCTTT,15,TRBV30,TRBJ1-1,-,-
CASSPRGELNNEQFF,TGTGCCAGCAGCCCCCGCGGGGAACTTAACAATGAGCAGTTCTTC,15,TRBV6-1,TRBJ2-1,-,-
CASSYWDRPNTGELFF,TGTGCCAGCAGTTACTGGGACAGACCGAACACCGGGGAGCTGTTTTTT,16,TRBV6-2/TRBV6-3,TRBJ2-2,-,TRBD1
CASSLEGQGSYTF,TGCGCCAGCAGCTTGGAGGGACAGGGTAGCTACACCTTC,13,TRBV5-1,TRBJ1-2,-,TRBD1
CATGEGVSYNEQFF,TGTGCCACCGGCGAGGGGGTTTCCTACAATGAGCAGTTCTTC,14,TRBV24-1,TRBJ2-1,-,-
CASSLDRFANTGELFF,TGTGCCAGCAGCTTAGACAGGTTCGCGAACACCGGGGAGCTGTTTTTT,16,TRBV7-2,TRBJ2-2,-,-
CASSSQMDPRTPTEAFF,TGTGCCAGCAGCTCCCAGATGGACCCTAGAACCCCCACTGAAGCTTTCTTT,17,TRBV6-1,TRBJ1-1,-,-
CASSYGGSGNQPQHF,TGTGCCAGCAGTTACGGGGGTAGTGGCAATCAGCCCCAGCATTTT,15,TRBV6-2/TRBV6-3,TRBJ1-5,few,-
CSAPTGAGPDYNEQFF,TGCAGTGCTCCTACCGGGGCGGGACCTGACTACAATGAGCAGTTCTTC,16,TRBV20-1,TRBJ2-1,-,-
CASTRGWGGANNEQFF,TGTGCCAGCACCAGAGGGTGGGGAGGAGCTAACAATGAGCAGTTCTTC,16,TRBV6-1,TRBJ2-1,-,-
CASSPLIGTSGSSEQYF,TGTGCCAGCAGCCCACTAATCGGGACTAGCGGGAGTAGTGAGCAGTACTTC,17,TRBV7-9,TRBJ2-7,few,TRBD2
CSAKRGTFNEQFF,TGCAGTGCTAAAAGAGGGACTTTTAATGAGCAGTTCTTC,13,TRBV20-1,TRBJ2-1,-,-
CASGGGGVSQETQYF,TGTGCCAGCGGCGGAGGGGGGGTTAGCCAAGAGACCCAGTACTTC,15,TRBV27,TRBJ2-5,-,-
CASNIAGAGSYEQYF,TGTGCCAGCAACATAGCGGGGGCAGGCTCCTACGAGCAGTACTTC,15,TRBV6-2/TRBV6-3,TRBJ2-7,-,TRBD2
CASSRNYEQYF,TGTGCCAGCAGCCGGAACTACGAGCAGTACTTC,11,TRBV3-1,TRBJ2-7,-,-
CASSLAETQYF,TGTGCCAGCAGTTTGGCAGAGACCCAGTACTTC,11,TRBV12-3/TRBV12-4,TRBJ2-5,-,-
CASSPPSGYDEAFF,TGTGCCAGCTCACCACCGTCCGGGTACGATGAAGCTTTCTTT,14,TRBV18,TRBJ1-1,-,-
CASSRGNTEAFF,TGTGCCAGCAGCCGGGGGAACACTGAAGCTTTCTTT,12,TRBV5-4,TRBJ1-1,-,-
CASSLKTGTGRRETQYF,TGTGCCAGCAGCCTAAAGACCGGGACAGGGCGACGGGAGACCCAGTACTTC,17,TRBV11-2,TRBJ2-5,-,TRBD1
CASSVARTGNTIYF,TGTGCCAGCAGTGTGGCTAGAACTGGAAACACCATATATTTT,14,TRBV6-1,TRBJ1-3,-,-
CAIGLESYNEQFF,TGTGCCATCGGACTAGAATCCTACAATGAGCAGTTCTTC,13,TRBV10-3,TRBJ2-1,few,TRBD2
CASSFRHTYNSPLHF,TGTGCCAGCAGTTTTAGACATACCTATAATTCACCCCTCCACTTT,15,TRBV27,TRBJ1-6,few,-
CASSRPGGTQYF,TGTGCCAGCAGCCGACCCGGGGGGACCCAGTACTTC,12,TRBV3-1,TRBJ2-5,-,-
CASSQSTGGDSNQPQHF,TGCGCCAGCAGCCAATCTACAGGGGGTGATAGCAATCAGCCCCAGCATTTT,17,TRBV4-3,TRBJ1-5,-,TRBD1
CASSYSMATWPQYF,TGTGCCAGCAGTTACTCGATGGCCACCTGGCCCCAGTACTTC,14,TRBV6-5,TRBJ2-5,-,-
CASSLRTGGFQPQHF,TGTGCCAGCAGTTTACGGACAGGGGGGTTTCAGCCCCAGCATTTT,15,TRBV28,TRBJ1-5,-,TRBD1
CASRTGLAGAYNEQFF,TGTGCCAGCAGAACGGGACTAGCGGGAGCCTACAATGAGCAGTTCTTC,16,TRBV27,TRBJ2-1,-,TRBD2
CAISERERSTNEKLFF,TGTGCCATCAGTGAACGAGAGAGGTCCACTAATGAAAAACTGTTTTTT,16,TRBV10-3,TRBJ1-4,once,-
CSARDWGLAGNEQYF,TGCAGTGCTAGAGATTGGGGTCTAGCGGGTAACGAGCAGTACTTC,15,TRBV20-1,TRBJ2-7,-,TRBD2
CSASWGHITGSYEQYF,TGCAGTGCTAGTTGGGGACACATCACGGGCTCCTACGAGCAGTACTTC,16,TRBV20-1,TRBJ2-7,-,-
CASSLVSYEQYF,TGTGCCAGCAGCTTAGTCTCCTACGAGCAGTACTTC,12,TRBV11-2,TRBJ2-7,few,-
CSARGQGRIYEQYF,TGCAGTGCTAGGGGACAGGGGCGAATCTACGAGCAGTACTTC,14,TRBV20-1,TRBJ2-7,few,TRBD1
CASTPPGTSNGETQYF,TGTGCCAGCACACCTCCCGGGACCTCCAACGGAGAGACCCAGTACTTC,16,TRBV6-1,TRBJ2-5,few,-
CSASGDGYEQYF,TGCAGTGCTAGTGGGGACGGCTACGAGCAGTACTTC,12,TRBV20-1,TRBJ2-7,few,-
CSASSGGAGETQYF,TGCAGTGCTAGTTCGGGGGGCGCAGGAGAGACCCAGTACTTC,14,TRBV20-1,TRBJ2-5,-,-
CASNKQGSGYEQYF,TGTGCCAGCAACAAACAGGGGTCGGGCTACGAGCAGTACTTC,14,TRBV6-2/TRBV6-3,TRBJ2-7,few,TRBD1
CASSPPGTGGEQYF,TGTGCCAGCAGCCCTCCGGGGACAGGGGGCGAGCAGTACTTC,14,TRBV11-2,TRBJ2-7,-,TRBD1
CASHLAGGWYEQYF,TGTGCCAGCCATCTAGCGGGAGGTTGGTACGAGCAGTACTTC,14,TRBV6-1,TRBJ2-7,-,TRBD2
CASSFGTENEKLFF,TGTGCCAGCAGTTTCGGGACAGAGAATGAAAAACTGTTTTTT,14,TRBV28,TRBJ1-4,-,TRBD1
CASSHVTLGQNYEQYF,TGCGCCAGCAGCCACGTAACCCTCGGACAAAACTACGAGCAGTACTTC,16,TRBV4-1,TRBJ2-7,-,-
CASSHIRETEAFF,TGTGCCAGCAGCCATATCAGGGAGACTGAAGCTTTCTTT,13,TRBV3-1,TRBJ1-1,-,-
CASSQGSGTGTDTQYF,TGTGCCAGCAGCCAAGGATCCGGGACCGGCACAGATACGCAGTATTTT,16,TRBV14,TRBJ2-3,-,-
CASSAGTLNQPQHF,TGTGCCAGCAGTGCCGGGACCCTCAATCAGCCCCAGCATTTT,14,TRBV25-1,TRBJ1-5,few,-
CSAKAGLQETQYF,TGCAGTGCTAAGGCGGGCCTCCAAGAGACCCAGTACTTC,13,TRBV20-1,TRBJ2-5,-,-
CSVKLAGAADTQYF,TGCAGTGTCAAACTAGCGGGAGCTGCAGATACGCAGTATTTT,14,TRBV20-1,TRBJ2-3,once,TRBD2